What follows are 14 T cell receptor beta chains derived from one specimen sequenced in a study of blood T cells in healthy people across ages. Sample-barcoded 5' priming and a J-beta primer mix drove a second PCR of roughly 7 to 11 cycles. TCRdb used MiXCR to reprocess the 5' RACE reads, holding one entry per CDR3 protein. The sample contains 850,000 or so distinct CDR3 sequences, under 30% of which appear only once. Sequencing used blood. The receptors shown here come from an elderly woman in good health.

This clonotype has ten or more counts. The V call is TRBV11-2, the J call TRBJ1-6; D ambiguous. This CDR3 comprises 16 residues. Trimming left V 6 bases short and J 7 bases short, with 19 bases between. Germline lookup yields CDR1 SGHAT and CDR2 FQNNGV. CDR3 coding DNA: TGTGCCAGCAGATTGGTTTCAGGACGGGAAAATTCACCCCTCCACTTT. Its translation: CASRLVSGRENSPLHF.

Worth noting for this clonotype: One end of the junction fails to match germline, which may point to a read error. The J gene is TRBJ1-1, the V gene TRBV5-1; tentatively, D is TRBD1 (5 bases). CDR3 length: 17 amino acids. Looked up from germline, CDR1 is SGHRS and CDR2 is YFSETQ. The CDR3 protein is CASSLKSDAGMKTEAFF. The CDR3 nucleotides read TGCGCCAGCAGCTTGAAAAGCGATGCAGGGATGAAGACTGAAGCTTTCTTT.

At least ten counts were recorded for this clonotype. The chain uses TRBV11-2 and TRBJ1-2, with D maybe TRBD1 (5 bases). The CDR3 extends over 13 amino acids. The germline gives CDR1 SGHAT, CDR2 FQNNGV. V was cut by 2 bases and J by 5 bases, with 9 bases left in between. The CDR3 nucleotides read TGTGCCAGCAGCTTAAGGACACCGTATGGCTACACCTTC. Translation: CASSLRTPYGYTF.

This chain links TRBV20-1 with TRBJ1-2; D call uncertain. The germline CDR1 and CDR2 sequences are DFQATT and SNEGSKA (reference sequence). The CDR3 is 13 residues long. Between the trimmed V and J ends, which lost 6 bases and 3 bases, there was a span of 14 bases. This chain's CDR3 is CSAKAGLDYGYTF. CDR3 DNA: TGCAGTGCCAAGGCGGGATTGGACTATGGCTACACCTTC.

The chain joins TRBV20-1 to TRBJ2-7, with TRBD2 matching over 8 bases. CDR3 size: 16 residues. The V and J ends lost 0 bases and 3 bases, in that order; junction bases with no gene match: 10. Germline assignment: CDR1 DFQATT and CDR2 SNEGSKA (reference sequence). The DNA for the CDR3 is TGCAGTGCTAGAGATCCAACCGCGGGGGGAAGCTACGAGCAGTACTTC. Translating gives CSARDPTAGGSYEQYF.

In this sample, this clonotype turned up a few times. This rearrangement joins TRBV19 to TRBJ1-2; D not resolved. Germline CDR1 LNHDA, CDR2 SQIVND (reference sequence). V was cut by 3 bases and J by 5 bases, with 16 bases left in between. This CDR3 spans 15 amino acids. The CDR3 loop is CASSILEGRRYGYTF. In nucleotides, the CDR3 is TGTGCCAGTAGTATTTTGGAAGGAAGGAGATATGGCTACACCTTC.

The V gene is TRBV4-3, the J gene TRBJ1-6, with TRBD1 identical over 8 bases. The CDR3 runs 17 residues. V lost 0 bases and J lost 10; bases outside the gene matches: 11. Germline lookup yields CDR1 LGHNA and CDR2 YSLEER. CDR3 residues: CASSQDPRQGARSPLHF. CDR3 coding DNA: TGCGCCAGCAGCCAAGATCCGCGGCAGGGGGCCCGATCACCCCTCCACTTT.

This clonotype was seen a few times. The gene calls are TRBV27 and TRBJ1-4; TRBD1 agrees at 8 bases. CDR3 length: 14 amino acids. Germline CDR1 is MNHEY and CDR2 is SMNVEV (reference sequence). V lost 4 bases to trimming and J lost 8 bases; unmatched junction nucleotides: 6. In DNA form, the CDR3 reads TGTGCCAGCAGTTCCCTGGACAGGGAAGAAAAACTGTTTTTT. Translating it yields CASSSLDREEKLFF.

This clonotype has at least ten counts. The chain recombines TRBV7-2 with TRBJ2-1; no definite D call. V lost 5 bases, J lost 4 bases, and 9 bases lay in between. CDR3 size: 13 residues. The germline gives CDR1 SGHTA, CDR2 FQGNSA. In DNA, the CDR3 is TGTGCCAGCAGCCAGACTCTATACAATGAGCAGTTCTTC. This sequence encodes CASSQTLYNEQFF.

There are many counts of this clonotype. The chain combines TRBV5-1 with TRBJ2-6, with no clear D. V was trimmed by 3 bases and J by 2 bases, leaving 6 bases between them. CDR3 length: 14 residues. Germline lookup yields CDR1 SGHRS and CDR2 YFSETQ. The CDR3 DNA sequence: TGCGCCAGCAGCTCGAAACCTGGGGCCAACGTCCTGACTTTC. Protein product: CASSSKPGANVLTF. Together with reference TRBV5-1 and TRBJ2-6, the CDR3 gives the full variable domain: KAGVTQTPRYLIKTRGQQVTLSCSPISGHRSVSWYQQTPGQGLQFLFEYFSETQRNKGNFPGRFSGRQFSNSRSEMNVSTLELGDSALYLCASSSKPGANVLTFGAGSRLTVL.

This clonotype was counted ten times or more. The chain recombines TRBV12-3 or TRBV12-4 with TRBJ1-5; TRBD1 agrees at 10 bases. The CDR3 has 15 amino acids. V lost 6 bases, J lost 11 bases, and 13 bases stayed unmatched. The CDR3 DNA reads TGTGCCAGCAGCTTAACCGGGACAGGGGCCCCAACCCAGCATTTT. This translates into CASSLTGTGAPTQHF.

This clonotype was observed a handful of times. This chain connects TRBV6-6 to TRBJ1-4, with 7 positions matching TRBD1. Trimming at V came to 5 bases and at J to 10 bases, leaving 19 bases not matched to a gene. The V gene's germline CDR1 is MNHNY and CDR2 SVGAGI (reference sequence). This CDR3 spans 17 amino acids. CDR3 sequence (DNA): TGTGCCAGCAGTAACTGGGACAGCCTGGCTATTCGGAGAAAACTGTTTTTT. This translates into CASSNWDSLAIRRKLFF.

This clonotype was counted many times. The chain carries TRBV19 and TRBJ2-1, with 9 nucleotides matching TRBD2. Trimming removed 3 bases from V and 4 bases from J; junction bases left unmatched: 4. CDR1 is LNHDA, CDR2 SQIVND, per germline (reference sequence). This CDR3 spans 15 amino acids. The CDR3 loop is CASSIELAGYNEQFF. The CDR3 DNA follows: TGTGCCAGTAGTATTGAACTAGCGGGTTACAATGAGCAGTTCTTC. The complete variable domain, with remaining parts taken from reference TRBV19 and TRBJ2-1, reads DGGITQSPKYLFRKEGQNVTLSCEQNLNHDAMYWYRQDPGQGLRLIYYSQIVNDFQKGDIAEGYSVSREKKESFPLTVTSAQKNPTAFYLCASSIELAGYNEQFFGPGTRLTVL.

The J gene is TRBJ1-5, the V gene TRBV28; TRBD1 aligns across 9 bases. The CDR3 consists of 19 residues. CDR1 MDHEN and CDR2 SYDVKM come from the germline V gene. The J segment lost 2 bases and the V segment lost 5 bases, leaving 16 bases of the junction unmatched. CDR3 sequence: CASSPQRGPDRGGNQPQHF. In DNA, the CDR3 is TGTGCCAGCAGTCCCCAGAGAGGCCCGGACAGGGGCGGCAATCAGCCCCAGCATTTT.